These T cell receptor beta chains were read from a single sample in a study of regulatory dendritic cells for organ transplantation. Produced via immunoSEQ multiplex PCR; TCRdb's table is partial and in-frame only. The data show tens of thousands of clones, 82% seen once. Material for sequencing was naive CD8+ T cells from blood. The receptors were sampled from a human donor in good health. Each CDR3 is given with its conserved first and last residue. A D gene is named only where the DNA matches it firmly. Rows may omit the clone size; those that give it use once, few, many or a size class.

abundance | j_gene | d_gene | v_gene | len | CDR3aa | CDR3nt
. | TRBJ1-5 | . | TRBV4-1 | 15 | CASSPTRDTNQPQHF | TGCGCCAGCAGCCCGACCCGGGACACCAATCAGCCCCAGCATTTT
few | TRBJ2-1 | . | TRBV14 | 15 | CASSQIRTSHNEQFF | TGTGCCAGCAGCCAAATCAGGACTTCACACAATGAGCAGTTCTTC
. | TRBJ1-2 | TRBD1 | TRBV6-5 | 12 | CASSGTGINWTF | TGTGCCAGCAGTGGGACAGGTATAAATTGGACCTTC
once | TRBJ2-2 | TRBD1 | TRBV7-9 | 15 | CASSFSGGNTGELFF | TGTGCCAGCAGCTTCTCAGGGGGGAACACCGGGGAGCTGTTTTTT
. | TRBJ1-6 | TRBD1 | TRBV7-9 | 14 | CASSEGQGVSPLHF | TGTGCCAGCAGCGAGGGACAGGGGGTCTCACCCCTCCACTTT
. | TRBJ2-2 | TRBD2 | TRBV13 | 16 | CASSWGIAGNTGELFF | TGTGCCAGCAGCTGGGGCATAGCGGGGAACACCGGGGAGCTGTTTTTT
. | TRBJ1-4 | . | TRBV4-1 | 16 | CASGGRAGATNEKLFF | TGCGCCAGCGGCGGGAGGGCTGGAGCAACTAATGAAAAACTGTTTTTT
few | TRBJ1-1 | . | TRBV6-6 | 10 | CATRGIEAFF | TGTGCGACCCGAGGAATTGAAGCTTTCTTT
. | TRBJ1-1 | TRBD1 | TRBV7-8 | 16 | CASSLWTGLVNTEAFF | TGTGCCAGCAGCTTATGGACAGGGTTAGTGAACACTGAAGCTTTCTTT
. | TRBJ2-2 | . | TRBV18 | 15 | CASSLQRSNTGELFF | TGTGCCAGCTCACTACAGCGGAGCAACACCGGGGAGCTGTTTTTT
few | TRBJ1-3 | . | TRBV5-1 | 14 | CASSEDSAGNTIYF | TGCGCCAGCAGCGAGGACAGTGCTGGAAACACCATATATTTT
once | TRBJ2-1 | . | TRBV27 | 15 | CASSLNIFTYNEQFF | TGTGCCAGCAGTTTAAATATCTTTACCTACAATGAGCAGTTCTTC
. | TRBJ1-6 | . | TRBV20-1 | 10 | CSTVGSPLHF | TGCAGTACAGTGGGTTCACCCCTCCACTTT
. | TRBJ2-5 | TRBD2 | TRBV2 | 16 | CASSGKVAGLQETQYF | TGTGCCAGCAGCGGAAAGGTAGCGGGGCTCCAAGAGACCCAGTACTTC